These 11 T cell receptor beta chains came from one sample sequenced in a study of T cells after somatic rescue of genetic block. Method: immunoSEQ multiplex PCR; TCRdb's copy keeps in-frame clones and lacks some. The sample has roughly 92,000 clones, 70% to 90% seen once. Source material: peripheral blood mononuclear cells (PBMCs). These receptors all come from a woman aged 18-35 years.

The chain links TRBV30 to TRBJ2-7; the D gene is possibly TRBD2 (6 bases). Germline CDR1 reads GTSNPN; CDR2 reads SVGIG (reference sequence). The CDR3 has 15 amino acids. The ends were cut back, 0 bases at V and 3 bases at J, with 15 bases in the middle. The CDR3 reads CAWSVGGALVYEQYF. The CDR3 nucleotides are TGTGCCTGGAGTGTCGGGGGTGCCCTAGTCTACGAGCAGTACTTC.

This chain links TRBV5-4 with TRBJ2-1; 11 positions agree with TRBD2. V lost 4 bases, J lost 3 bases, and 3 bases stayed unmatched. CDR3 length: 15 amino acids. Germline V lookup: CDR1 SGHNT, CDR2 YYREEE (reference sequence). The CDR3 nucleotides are TGTGCCAGCAGCCTTGGGACTAGCGGCTACAATGAGCAGTTCTTC. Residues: CASSLGTSGYNEQFF.

The chain's CDR3 is CASSEAGPSYGYTF. The CDR3 nucleotides are TGTGCCAGCAGTGAGGCAGGGCCTTCCTATGGCTACACCTTC. V and J are TRBV2 and TRBJ1-2; D possibly corresponds to TRBD1 (5 bases). CDR3 length: 14 amino acids. Germline V gene lookup returns CDR1 SNHLY and CDR2 FYNNEI. Trimming took off 3 bases at V and 4 bases at J, with 12 bases between the two ends.

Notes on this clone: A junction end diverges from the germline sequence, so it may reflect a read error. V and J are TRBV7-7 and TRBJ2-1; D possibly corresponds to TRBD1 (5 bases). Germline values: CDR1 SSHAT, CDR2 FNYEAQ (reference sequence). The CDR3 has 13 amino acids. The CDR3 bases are TGTGCTAGCAGCTTAGACAGACTCTCGGAGCAGTTCTTC. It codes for CASSLDRLSEQFF.

CDR3 amino acids: CASSRGTGGSNTEAFF. The CDR3 DNA reads as TGCGCCAGCAGCCGAGGGACAGGGGGATCGAACACTGAAGCTTTCTTT. This chain uses TRBV4-1 with TRBJ1-1, with 11 positions matching TRBD1. Looked up from germline, CDR1 is MGHRA and CDR2 is YSYEKL. J lost 1 base, V lost 4 bases, and 5 bases had no gene match. There are 16 residues in the CDR3.

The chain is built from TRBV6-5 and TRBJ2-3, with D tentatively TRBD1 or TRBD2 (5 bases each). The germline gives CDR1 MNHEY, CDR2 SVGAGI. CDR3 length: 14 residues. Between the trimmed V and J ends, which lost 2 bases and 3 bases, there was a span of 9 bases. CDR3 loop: CASSYGGETDTQYF. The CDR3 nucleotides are TGTGCCAGCAGTTACGGGGGAGAAACAGATACGCAGTATTTT.

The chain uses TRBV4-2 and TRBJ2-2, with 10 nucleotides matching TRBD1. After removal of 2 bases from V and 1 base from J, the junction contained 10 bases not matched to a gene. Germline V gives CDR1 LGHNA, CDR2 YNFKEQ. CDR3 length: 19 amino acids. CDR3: CASSQTVGRDRGNTGELFF. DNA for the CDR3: TGTGCCAGCAGCCAAACCGTAGGCCGGGACAGGGGGAACACCGGGGAGCTGTTTTTT.

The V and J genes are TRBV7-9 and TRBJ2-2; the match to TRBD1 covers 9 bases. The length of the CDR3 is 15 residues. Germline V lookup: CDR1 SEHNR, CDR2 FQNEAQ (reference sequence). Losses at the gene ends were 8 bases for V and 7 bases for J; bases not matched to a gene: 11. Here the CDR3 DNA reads TGTGCCAGCCCAGTAGGACAGGGGACGGGCGGGGAGCTGTTTTTT. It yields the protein CASPVGQGTGGELFF.

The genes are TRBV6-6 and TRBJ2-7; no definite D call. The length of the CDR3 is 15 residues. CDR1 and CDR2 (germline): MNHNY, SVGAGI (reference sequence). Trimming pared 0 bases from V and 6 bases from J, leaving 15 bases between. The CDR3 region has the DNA TGTGCCAGCAGTTACTCATTAGGGCCCCTAGGCGAGCAGTACTTC. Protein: CASSYSLGPLGEQYF.

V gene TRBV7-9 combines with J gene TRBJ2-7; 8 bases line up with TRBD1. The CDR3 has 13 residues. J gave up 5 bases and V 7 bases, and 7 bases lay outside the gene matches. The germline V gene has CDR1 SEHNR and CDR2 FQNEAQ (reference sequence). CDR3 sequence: CASTHQGADEQYF. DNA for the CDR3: TGTGCCAGCACCCATCAGGGGGCGGACGAGCAGTACTTC.

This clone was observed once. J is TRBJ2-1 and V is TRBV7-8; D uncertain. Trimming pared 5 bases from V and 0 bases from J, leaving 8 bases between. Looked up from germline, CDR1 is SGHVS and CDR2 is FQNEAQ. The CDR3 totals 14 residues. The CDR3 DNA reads TGTGCCAGCAGCCTGGAGAGCTCCTACAATGAGCAGTTCTTC. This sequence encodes CASSLESSYNEQFF.